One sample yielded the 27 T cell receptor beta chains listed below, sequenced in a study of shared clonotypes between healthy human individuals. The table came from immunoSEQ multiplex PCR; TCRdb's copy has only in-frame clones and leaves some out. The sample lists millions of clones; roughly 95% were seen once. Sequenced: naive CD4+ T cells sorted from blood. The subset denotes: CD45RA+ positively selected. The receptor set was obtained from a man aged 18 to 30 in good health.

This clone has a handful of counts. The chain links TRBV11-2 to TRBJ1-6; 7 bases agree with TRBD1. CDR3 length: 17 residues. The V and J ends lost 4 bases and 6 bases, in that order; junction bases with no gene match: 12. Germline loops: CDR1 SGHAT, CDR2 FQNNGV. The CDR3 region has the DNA TGTGCCAGCAGCTCGGCGACATGGACAGGATTTAATTCACCCCTCCACTTT. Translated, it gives CASSSATWTGFNSPLHF.

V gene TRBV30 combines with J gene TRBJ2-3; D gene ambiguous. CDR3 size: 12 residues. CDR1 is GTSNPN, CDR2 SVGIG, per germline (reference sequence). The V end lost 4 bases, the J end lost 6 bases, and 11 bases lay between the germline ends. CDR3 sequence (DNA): TGTGCCTGGACTCGAGCCCGCGATACGCAGTATTTT. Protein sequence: CAWTRARDTQYF.

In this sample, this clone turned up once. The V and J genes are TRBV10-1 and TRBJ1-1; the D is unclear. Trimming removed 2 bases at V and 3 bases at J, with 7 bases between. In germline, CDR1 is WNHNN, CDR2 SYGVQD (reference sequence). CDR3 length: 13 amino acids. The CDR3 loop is CASSEKGYTEAFF. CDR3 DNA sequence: TGCGCCAGCAGTGAGAAAGGGTACACTGAAGCTTTCTTT.

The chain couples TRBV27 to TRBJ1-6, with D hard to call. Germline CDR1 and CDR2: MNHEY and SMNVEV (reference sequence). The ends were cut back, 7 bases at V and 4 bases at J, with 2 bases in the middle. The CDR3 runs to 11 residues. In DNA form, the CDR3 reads TGTGCCAGCAAATATAATTCACCCCTCCACTTT. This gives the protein CASKYNSPLHF.

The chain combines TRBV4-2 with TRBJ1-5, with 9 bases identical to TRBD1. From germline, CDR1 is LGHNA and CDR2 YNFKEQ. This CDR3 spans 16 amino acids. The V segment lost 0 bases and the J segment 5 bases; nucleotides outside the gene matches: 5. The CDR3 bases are TGTGCCAGCAGCCAAGATGGGGGACAGGGCCATCAGCCCCAGCATTTT. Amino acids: CASSQDGGQGHQPQHF.

The CDR3 DNA reads TGTGCCAGCAGCTTTACAGGGTCGGCCACTGAAGCTTTCTTT. Its translation is CASSFTGSATEAFF. The chain joins TRBV7-9 to TRBJ1-1; tentatively, D is TRBD1 (6 bases). In germline, CDR1 is SEHNR, CDR2 FQNEAQ (reference sequence). CDR3 size: 14 residues. V lost 3 bases to trimming and J lost 4 bases, with 12 bases between them.

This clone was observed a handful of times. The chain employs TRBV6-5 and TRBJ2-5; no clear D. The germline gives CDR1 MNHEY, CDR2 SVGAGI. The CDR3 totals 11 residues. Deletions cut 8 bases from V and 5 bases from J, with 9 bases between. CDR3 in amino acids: CASGVSETQYF. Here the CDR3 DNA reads TGTGCCAGCGGGGTTTCTGAGACCCAGTACTTC.

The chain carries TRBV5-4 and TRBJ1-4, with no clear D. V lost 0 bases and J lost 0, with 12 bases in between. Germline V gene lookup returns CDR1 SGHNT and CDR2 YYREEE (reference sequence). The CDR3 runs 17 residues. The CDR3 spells CASSLGPDPATNEKLFF. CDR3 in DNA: TGTGCCAGCAGCTTGGGGCCGGATCCTGCAACTAATGAAAAACTGTTTTTT.

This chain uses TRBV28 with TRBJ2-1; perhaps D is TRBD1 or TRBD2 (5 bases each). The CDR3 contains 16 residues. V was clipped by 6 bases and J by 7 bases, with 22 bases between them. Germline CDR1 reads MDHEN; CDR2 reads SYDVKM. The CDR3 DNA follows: TGTGCCAGCAGAAACCAGGGTGGAGGCTACACGAATGAGCAGTTCTTC. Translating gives CASRNQGGGYTNEQFF.

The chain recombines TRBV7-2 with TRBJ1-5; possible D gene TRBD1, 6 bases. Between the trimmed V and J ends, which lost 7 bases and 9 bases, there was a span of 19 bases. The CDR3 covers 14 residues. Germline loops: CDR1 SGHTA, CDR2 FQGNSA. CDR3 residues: CASNRGQGTWPQHF. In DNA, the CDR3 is TGTGCCAGCAATCGAGGGCAGGGGACTTGGCCCCAGCATTTT.

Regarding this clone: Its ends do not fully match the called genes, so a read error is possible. CDR3 DNA: TGTGCCAGCAGTTTATCGATTGGGGCCGCCAGAAACATTCAGTACTTC. The encoded protein is CASSLSIGAARNIQYF. The rearrangement joins TRBV27 to TRBJ2-4, with D perhaps TRBD1 (5 bases). The CDR3 covers 16 residues. Per germline, CDR1 MNHEY and CDR2 SMNVEV (reference sequence).

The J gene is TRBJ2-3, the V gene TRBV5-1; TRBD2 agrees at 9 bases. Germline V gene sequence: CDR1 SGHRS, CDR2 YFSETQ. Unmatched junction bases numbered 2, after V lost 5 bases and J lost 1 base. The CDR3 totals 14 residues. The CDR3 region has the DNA TGCGCCAGCAGACAGCGGGGGGGCACAGATACGCAGTATTTT. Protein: CASRQRGGTDTQYF.

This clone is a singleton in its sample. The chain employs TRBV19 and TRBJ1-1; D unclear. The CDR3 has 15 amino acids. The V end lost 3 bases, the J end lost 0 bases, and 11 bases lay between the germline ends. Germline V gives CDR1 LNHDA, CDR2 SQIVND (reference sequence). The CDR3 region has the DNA TGTGCCAGTAGTATTACGTCCAGGTTGAACACTGAAGCTTTCTTT. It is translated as CASSITSRLNTEAFF.

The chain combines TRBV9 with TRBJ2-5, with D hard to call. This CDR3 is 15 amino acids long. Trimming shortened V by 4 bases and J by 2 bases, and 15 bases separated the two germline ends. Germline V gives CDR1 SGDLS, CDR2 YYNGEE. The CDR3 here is CASSLRLDGQETQYF. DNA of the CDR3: TGTGCCAGCAGCCTTAGACTGGACGGTCAAGAGACCCAGTACTTC.

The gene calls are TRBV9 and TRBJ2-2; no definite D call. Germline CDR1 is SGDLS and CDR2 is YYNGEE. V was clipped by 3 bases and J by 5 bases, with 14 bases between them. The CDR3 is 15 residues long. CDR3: CASSETQRVTGELFF. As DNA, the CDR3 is TGTGCCAGCAGCGAGACCCAAAGGGTTACCGGGGAGCTGTTTTTT. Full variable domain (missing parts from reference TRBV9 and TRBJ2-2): DSGVTQTPKHLITATGQRVTLRCSPRSGDLSVYWYQQSLDQGLQFLIQYYNGEERAKGNILERFSAQQFPDLHSELNLSSLELGDSALYFCASSETQRVTGELFFGEGSRLTVL.

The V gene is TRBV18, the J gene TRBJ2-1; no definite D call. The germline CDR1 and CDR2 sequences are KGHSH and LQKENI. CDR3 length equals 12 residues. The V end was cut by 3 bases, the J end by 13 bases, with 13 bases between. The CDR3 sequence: CASSPDDRYQFF. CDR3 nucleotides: TGTGCCAGCTCACCGGACGACCGGTACCAGTTCTTC.

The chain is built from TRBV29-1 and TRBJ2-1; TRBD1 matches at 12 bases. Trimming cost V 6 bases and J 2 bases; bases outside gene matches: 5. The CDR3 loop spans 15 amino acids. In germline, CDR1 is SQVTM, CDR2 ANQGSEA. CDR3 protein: CSVTGTGGPYNEQFF. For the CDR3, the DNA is TGCAGCGTCACCGGGACAGGGGGCCCCTACAATGAGCAGTTCTTC.

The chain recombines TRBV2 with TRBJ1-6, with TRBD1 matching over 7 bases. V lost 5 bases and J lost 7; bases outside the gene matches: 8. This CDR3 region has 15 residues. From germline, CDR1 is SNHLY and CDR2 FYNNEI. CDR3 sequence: CASSKGAPGNSPLHF. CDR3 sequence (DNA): TGTGCCAGCAGTAAGGGGGCGCCTGGGAATTCACCCCTCCACTTT.

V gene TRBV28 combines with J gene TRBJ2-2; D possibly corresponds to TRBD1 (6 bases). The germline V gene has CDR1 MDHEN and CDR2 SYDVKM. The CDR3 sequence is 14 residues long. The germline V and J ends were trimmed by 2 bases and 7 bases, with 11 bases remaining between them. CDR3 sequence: CASSLTGPGGELFF. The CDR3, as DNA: TGTGCCAGCAGTTTAACAGGGCCCGGCGGGGAGCTGTTTTTT. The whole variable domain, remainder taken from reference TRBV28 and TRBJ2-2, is DVKVTQSSRYLVKRTGEKVFLECVQDMDHENMFWYRQDPGLGLRLIYFSYDVKMKEKGDIPEGYSVSREKKERFSLILESASTNQTSMYLCASSLTGPGGELFFGEGSRLTVL.

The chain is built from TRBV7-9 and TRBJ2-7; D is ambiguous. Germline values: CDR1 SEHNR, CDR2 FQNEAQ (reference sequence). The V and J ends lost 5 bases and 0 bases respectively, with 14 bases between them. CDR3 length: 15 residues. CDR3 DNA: TGTGCCAGCAGCACATCCTCCGGGCCCTCCTACGAGCAGTACTTC. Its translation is CASSTSSGPSYEQYF.

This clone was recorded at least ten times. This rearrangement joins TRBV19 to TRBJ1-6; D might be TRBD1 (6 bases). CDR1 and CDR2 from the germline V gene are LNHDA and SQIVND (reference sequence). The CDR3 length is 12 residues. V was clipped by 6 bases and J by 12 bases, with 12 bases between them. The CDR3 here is CASRTYREPLHF. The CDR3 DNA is TGTGCCAGTAGGACATACAGGGAACCCCTCCACTTT.

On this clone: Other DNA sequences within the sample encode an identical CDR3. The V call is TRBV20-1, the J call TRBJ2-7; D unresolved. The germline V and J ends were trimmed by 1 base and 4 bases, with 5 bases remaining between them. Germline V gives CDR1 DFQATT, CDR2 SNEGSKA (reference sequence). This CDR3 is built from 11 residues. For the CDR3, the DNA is TGCAGTGCTAGAGTAGGATACGAGCAGTACTTC. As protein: CSARVGYEQYF.

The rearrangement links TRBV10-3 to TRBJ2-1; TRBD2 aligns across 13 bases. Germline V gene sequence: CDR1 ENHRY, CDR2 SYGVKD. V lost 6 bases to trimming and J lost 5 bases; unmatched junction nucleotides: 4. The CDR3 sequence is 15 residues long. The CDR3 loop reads CAISRGLAGNNEQFF. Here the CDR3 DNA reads TGTGCCATCAGCCGGGGACTAGCGGGAAACAATGAGCAGTTCTTC.

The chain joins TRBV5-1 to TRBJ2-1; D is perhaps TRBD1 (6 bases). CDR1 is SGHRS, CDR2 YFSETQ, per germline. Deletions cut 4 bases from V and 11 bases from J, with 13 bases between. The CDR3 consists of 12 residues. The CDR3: CASSTQGLQQFF. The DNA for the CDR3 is TGCGCCAGCAGCACACAGGGCCTTCAGCAGTTCTTC.

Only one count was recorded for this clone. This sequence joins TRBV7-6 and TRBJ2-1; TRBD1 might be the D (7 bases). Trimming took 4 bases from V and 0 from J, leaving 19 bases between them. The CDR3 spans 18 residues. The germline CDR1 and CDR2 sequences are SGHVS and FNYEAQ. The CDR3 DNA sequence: TGTGCCAGCAGCTCAGGGGGAGGAGCCGGAAGCTCCTACAATGAGCAGTTCTTC. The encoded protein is CASSSGGGAGSSYNEQFF.

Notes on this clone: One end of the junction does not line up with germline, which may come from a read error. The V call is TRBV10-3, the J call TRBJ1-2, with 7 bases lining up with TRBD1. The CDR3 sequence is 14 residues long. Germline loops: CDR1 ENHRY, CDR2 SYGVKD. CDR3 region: CALSSGTDEYGYTF. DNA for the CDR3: TGTGCCCTCAGCTCCGGGACAGACGAATATGGCTACACCTTC.

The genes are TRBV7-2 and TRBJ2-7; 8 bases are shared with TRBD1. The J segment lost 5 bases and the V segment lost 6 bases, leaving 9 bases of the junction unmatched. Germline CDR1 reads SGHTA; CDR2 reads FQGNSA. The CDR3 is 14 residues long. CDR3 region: CASSSDRATHEQYF. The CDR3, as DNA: TGTGCCAGCAGTTCGGACAGGGCGACCCACGAGCAGTACTTC.